This T cell receptor (beta chain) was obtained from a study of blood T cell repertoires in COVID-19. Some clones are missing from TCRdb's copy, which holds only in-frame ones; the method was immunoSEQ multiplex PCR. The top ten hold roughly a fifth of the sample, which has roughly 80,000 clones, roughly four fifths seen once. The sample taken for sequencing was peripheral blood. The origin of this receptor is a human donor in a cohort sampled during active COVID-19.

The CDR3, as DNA: TGTGCCAGTACTTCTCCGGGAAGCAATCAGCCCCAGCATTTT. Protein product: CASTSPGSNQPQHF. The chain carries TRBV19 and TRBJ1-5; D is ambiguous. The germline V gene encodes CDR1 LNHDA and CDR2 SQIVND (reference sequence). Trimming cost V 7 bases and J 1 base, with 11 bases left between them. There are 14 residues in the CDR3.